This T cell receptor (beta chain) was sequenced for a study of T cell repertoires in cytomegalovirus infection. About the study: Shared public TCR beta signatures pointed to both CMV infection and a matching HLA type.

As to this clonotype: Its specificity is unknown.

In TCRdb, the reads were re-called with MiXCR into one record per CDR3 protein. This sample has about half a million distinct CDR3 sequences, with more than 40% found just once. Per germline, CDR1 MNHEY and CDR2 SMNVEV (reference sequence). The ends were cut back, 5 bases at V and 1 base at J, with 8 bases in the middle. The CDR3 runs 13 residues. The receptor's source is a human donor in good health (CMV status not recorded). Some clones in this sample may be carry-over from other donors' samples. The sequences come from cultured PBMCs, collected from culture after CMV antigen stimulation. V and J are TRBV27 and TRBJ1-1, with unresolved D. The CDR3 bases are TGTGCCAGCAGTCAGAGTAGGAACACTGAAGCTTTCTTT. This translates into CASSQSRNTEAFF.